Each of the 11 T cell receptor beta chains below was sequenced from the same sample in a study of blood T cell repertoires in COVID-19. Method: immunoSEQ multiplex PCR; TCRdb's copy keeps in-frame clones and lacks some. The sample gives a few hundred thousand clones, around 85% of which show up once; around 2.5% is in the top ten. The specimen sequenced was PBMCs or T cells enriched from blood (not recorded which). All receptors come from a woman aged 45-60 years who had recovered from COVID-19.

This rearrangement joins TRBV7-2 to TRBJ2-5, with D unresolved. Germline V gene sequence: CDR1 SGHTA, CDR2 FQGNSA. The CDR3 is 15 residues long. V was clipped by 4 bases and J by 5 bases, with 17 bases between them. Here the CDR3 reads CASSSGPHSRETQYF. The CDR3 nucleotides are TGTGCCAGCAGCTCCGGCCCCCACTCGCGGGAGACCCAGTACTTC. Together with reference TRBV7-2 and TRBJ2-5, the CDR3 gives the full variable domain: GAGVSQSPSNKVTEKGKDVELRCDPISGHTALYWYRQSLGQGLEFLIYFQGNSAPDKSGLPSDRFSAERTGGSVSTLTIQRTQQEDSAVYLCASSSGPHSRETQYFGPGTRLLVL.

The rearrangement links TRBV7-9 to TRBJ2-7; D is possibly TRBD1 (6 bases). There are 15 residues in the CDR3. V was trimmed by 5 bases and J by 3 bases, leaving 17 bases between them. Germline CDR1 is SEHNR and CDR2 is FQNEAQ (reference sequence). CDR3 region: CASSTTQGIDYEQYF. CDR3 nucleotides: TGTGCCAGCAGCACTACCCAGGGGATCGACTACGAGCAGTACTTC.

This chain joins TRBV11-2 and TRBJ1-6; 7 nucleotides line up with TRBD1. The CDR3 loop spans 17 amino acids. Losses at the gene ends were 3 bases for V and 7 bases for J; bases not matched to a gene: 12. CDR1 and CDR2 from the germline V gene are SGHAT and FQNNGV. CDR3: CASSFIETTGWNSPLHF. CDR3 in DNA: TGTGCCAGCAGCTTTATAGAGACGACAGGGTGGAATTCACCCCTCCACTTT.

The chain joins TRBV19 to TRBJ2-3; TRBD2 agrees at 9 bases. Germline V lookup: CDR1 LNHDA, CDR2 SQIVND (reference sequence). CDR3 length: 15 residues. V was clipped by 4 bases and J by 3 bases; unmatched bases: 5. CDR3 protein: CASSRRGGVTDTQYF. The CDR3 nucleotides are TGTGCCAGTAGTAGACGCGGGGGGGTTACAGATACGCAGTATTTT.

The gene calls are TRBV19 and TRBJ1-1; D gene ambiguous. CDR3 length equals 12 residues. The V gene lost 5 bases and the J gene lost 5 bases, with 9 bases spanning the gap. Germline CDR1 LNHDA, CDR2 SQIVND (reference sequence). CDR3 in DNA: TGTGCCAGTAGTGCCCCCGGGACTGAAGCTTTCTTT. Its translation is CASSAPGTEAFF.

This clone was seen just once. The rearrangement links TRBV18 to TRBJ1-2, with 8 bases matching TRBD1. Germline CDR1 reads KGHSH; CDR2 reads LQKENI. With V trimmed by 6 bases and J by 2 bases, 8 bases remained unmatched. The CDR3 runs 15 residues. The CDR3 protein is CASSLGRQGNYGYTF. As DNA, the CDR3 is TGTGCCAGCTCCCTTGGTCGACAGGGGAACTATGGCTACACCTTC.

In DNA, the CDR3 is TGTGCCAGTAGCGGACAGGCCCTCAACTACGAGCAGTACTTC. Protein sequence: CASSGQALNYEQYF. The chain has TRBV19 and TRBJ2-7; 7 bases align to TRBD1. Germline lookup yields CDR1 LNHDA and CDR2 SQIVND (reference sequence). Trimming at V came to 6 bases and at J to 3 bases, leaving 8 bases not matched to a gene. The CDR3 loop spans 14 amino acids. Full variable domain (outside the CDR3, taken from reference TRBV19 and TRBJ2-7): DGGITQSPKYLFRKEGQNVTLSCEQNLNHDAMYWYRQDPGQGLRLIYYSQIVNDFQKGDIAEGYSVSREKKESFPLTVTSAQKNPTAFYLCASSGQALNYEQYFGPGTRLTVT.

V is TRBV30 and J is TRBJ2-7; 7 nucleotides line up with TRBD1. The CDR3 length is 11 residues. Per germline, CDR1 GTSNPN and CDR2 SVGIG (reference sequence). V gave up 5 bases and J gave up 2 bases; unmatched junction bases: 0. In nucleotides, the CDR3 is TGTGCCTGGGGGACAGCCTACGAGCAGTACTTC. It translates to CAWGTAYEQYF.

The rearrangement links TRBV30 to TRBJ1-4; D not resolved. Looked up from germline, CDR1 is GTSNPN and CDR2 is SVGIG (reference sequence). This CDR3 contains 14 residues. V lost 3 bases to trimming and J lost 0 bases, with 8 bases between them. CDR3: CAWREKATNEKLFF. The DNA of the CDR3 is TGTGCCTGGAGGGAGAAAGCAACTAATGAAAAACTGTTTTTT.

The chain is built from TRBV11-2 and TRBJ2-1, with no clear D. V was clipped by 6 bases and J by 4 bases, with 7 bases between them. The CDR3 has 12 amino acids. Germline V gives CDR1 SGHAT, CDR2 FQNNGV. The CDR3 is CASSPLYNEQFF. CDR3 DNA sequence: TGTGCCAGCAGTCCCTTGTACAATGAGCAGTTCTTC.

CDR3 protein: CASSGTGWHGYTF. DNA of the CDR3: TGTGCCAGCAGTGGGACAGGGTGGCATGGCTACACCTTC. The chain has TRBV12-3 or TRBV12-4 and TRBJ1-2; TRBD1 matches 9 bases. The CDR3 spans 13 residues. The ends lost 5 bases at V and 6 bases at J; junction bases unmatched: 4.